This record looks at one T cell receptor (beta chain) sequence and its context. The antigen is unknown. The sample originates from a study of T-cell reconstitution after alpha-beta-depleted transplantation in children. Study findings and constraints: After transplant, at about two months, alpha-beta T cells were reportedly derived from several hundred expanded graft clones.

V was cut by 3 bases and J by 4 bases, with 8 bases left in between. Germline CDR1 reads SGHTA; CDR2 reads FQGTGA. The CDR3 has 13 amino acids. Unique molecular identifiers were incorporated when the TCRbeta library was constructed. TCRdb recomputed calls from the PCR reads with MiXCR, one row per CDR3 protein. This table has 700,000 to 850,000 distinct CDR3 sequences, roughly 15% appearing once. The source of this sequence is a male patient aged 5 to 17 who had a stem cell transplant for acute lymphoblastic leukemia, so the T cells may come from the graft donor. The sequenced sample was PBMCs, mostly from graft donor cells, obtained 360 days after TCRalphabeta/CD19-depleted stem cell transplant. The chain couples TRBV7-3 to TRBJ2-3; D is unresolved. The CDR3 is CASSFPSADTQYF. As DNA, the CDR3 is TGTGCCAGCAGCTTCCCCTCTGCAGATACGCAGTATTTT.